What follows are 26 T cell receptor beta chains derived from one specimen sequenced in a study of shared clonotypes between healthy human individuals. The data were produced by immunoSEQ multiplex PCR, yet TCRdb's version contains in-frame clones alone and is incomplete. Here the sample spans about 2.4 million clones, roughly 93% being singletons. Source material: naive CD4+ T cells from PBMCs. Subset described: CD45RA+ positively selected. Receptors originate from a man younger than 35 in good health. Some clones in this sample may be carry-over from other donors' samples.

This clone was recorded once. V is TRBV2 and J is TRBJ2-1, with D possibly TRBD1 on 7 matching bases. Germline assignment: CDR1 SNHLY and CDR2 FYNNEI. The length of the CDR3 is 12 residues. V lost 7 bases and J 7 bases, leaving 11 bases between the germline ends. The CDR3 DNA follows: TGTGCCAGCAAGACAGGGAGGAATGAGCAGTTCTTC. It yields the protein CASKTGRNEQFF.

This clone was observed a single time. V and J are TRBV5-5 and TRBJ1-1; D remains ambiguous. Trimming pared 2 bases from V and 2 bases from J, leaving 10 bases between. CDR3 length: 14 residues. Per the germline V gene, CDR1 is SGHKS and CDR2 is YYEKEE (reference sequence). CDR3 residues: CASSFGLSNTEAFF. The CDR3 nucleotides read TGTGCCAGCAGCTTCGGGTTGAGTAACACTGAAGCTTTCTTT.

Notes on this clone: At the DNA level, this CDR3 is encoded by other sequences in the same sample as well. The chain carries TRBV29-1 and TRBJ2-1; no firm D call. Trimming shortened V by 3 bases and J by 8 bases, and 5 bases separated the two germline ends. The length of the CDR3 is 10 residues. Germline assignment: CDR1 SQVTM and CDR2 ANQGSEA. CDR3 protein: CSVEGYEQFF. As DNA, the CDR3 is TGCAGCGTTGAGGGCTATGAGCAGTTCTTC.

The V and J genes are TRBV16 and TRBJ1-5, with TRBD1 matching over 8 bases. Trimming at V came to 0 bases and at J to 3 bases, leaving 4 bases not matched to a gene. Germline assignment: CDR1 KGHSY and CDR2 FQNENV. The CDR3 covers 16 residues. CDR3 amino acids: CASSQSAGGYNQPQHF. CDR3 coding DNA: TGTGCCAGCAGCCAATCGGCAGGGGGCTACAATCAGCCCCAGCATTTT.

The rearrangement uses TRBV10-1 and TRBJ2-5; D is unclear. With 2 bases removed from V and 5 bases from J, the gap between germline ends came to 9 bases. The CDR3 has 13 amino acids. CDR1 WNHNN and CDR2 SYGVQD come from the germline V gene (reference sequence). Written as DNA, the CDR3 is TGCGCCAGCAGTGAGGGGGTGAGGGAGACCCAGTACTTC. Translated: CASSEGVRETQYF.

This chain uses TRBV11-2 with TRBJ2-5, with 8 bases fitting TRBD1. The germline CDR1 and CDR2 sequences are SGHAT and FQNNGV. CDR3 length: 16 amino acids. V lost 3 bases, J lost 3 bases, and 9 bases stayed unmatched. CDR3: CASSFLRQGTKETQYF. The CDR3 nucleotides read TGTGCCAGCAGCTTTCTAAGACAGGGGACCAAAGAGACCCAGTACTTC.

A word on this clone: Other nucleotide sequences in the sample specify the same CDR3. V and J are TRBV14 and TRBJ2-7, with TRBD2 matching 9 bases. Trimming cost V 4 bases and J 2 bases; bases outside gene matches: 6. This CDR3 region has 15 residues. The germline CDR1 and CDR2 sequences are SGHDN and FVKESK. This CDR3 reads CASSLGLAPTYEQYF. DNA for the CDR3: TGTGCCAGCAGCCTCGGACTAGCGCCCACCTACGAGCAGTACTTC.

CDR3 sequence reads: CASSPYGGAGRADTQYF. The CDR3 DNA sequence: TGCGCCAGCAGCCCTTACGGTGGGGCAGGGAGGGCAGATACGCAGTATTTT. The chain employs TRBV5-1 and TRBJ2-3; 7 bases agree with TRBD2. The ends lost 4 bases at V and 4 bases at J; junction bases unmatched: 15. CDR3 size: 17 residues. Germline V gives CDR1 SGHRS, CDR2 YFSETQ.

This sequence joins TRBV5-1 and TRBJ1-1; D ambiguous. V lost 4 bases to trimming and J lost 0 bases, with 10 bases between them. The length of the CDR3 is 14 residues. The germline gives CDR1 SGHRS, CDR2 YFSETQ. The CDR3 region has the DNA TGCGCCAGCAGCACAAACGGGGTGAACACTGAAGCTTTCTTT. Protein sequence: CASSTNGVNTEAFF.

As for this clone: Other DNA sequences of this sample code for an identical CDR3. The rearrangement links TRBV6-5 to TRBJ2-3, with D perhaps matching TRBD2 (6 bases). The germline gives CDR1 MNHEY, CDR2 SVGAGI. Trimming removed 6 bases at V and 2 bases at J, with 12 bases between. The CDR3 consists of 14 residues. CDR3 DNA sequence: TGTGCCAGCAGGCCGGGACTCTACACAGATACGCAGTATTTT. This gives the protein CASRPGLYTDTQYF.

This chain uses TRBV4-1 with TRBJ2-2, with 8 bases lining up with TRBD2. Germline V lookup: CDR1 MGHRA, CDR2 YSYEKL. V shed 4 bases, J shed 5 bases, and the junction held 9 bases outside the gene matches. CDR3 length equals 16 residues. This CDR3 reads CASSPYSGKGTGELFF. CDR3 DNA sequence: TGCGCCAGCAGCCCGTATAGCGGGAAAGGTACCGGGGAGCTGTTTTTT.

The rearrangement uses TRBV5-4 and TRBJ2-4, with D possibly called TRBD1 or TRBD2 (5 bases each). This CDR3 contains 13 residues. Germline CDR1 is SGHNT and CDR2 is YYREEE (reference sequence). V was shortened by 0 bases and J by 12 bases, with 13 bases between the two germline ends. CDR3 bases: TGTGCCAGCAGCTTGGCCGGGGCCGTATATCAGTACTTC. Translating it yields CASSLAGAVYQYF.

The chain is built from TRBV19 and TRBJ1-2; D is unresolved. Trimming left V 7 bases short and J 4 bases short, with 13 bases between. CDR1 is LNHDA, CDR2 SQIVND, per germline (reference sequence). This CDR3 contains 13 residues. The CDR3 bases are TGTGCCAGTACGGGTCGGTTGGTCTATGGCTACACCTTC. This encodes CASTGRLVYGYTF. Full variable domain (outside the CDR3, taken from reference TRBV19 and TRBJ1-2): DGGITQSPKYLFRKEGQNVTLSCEQNLNHDAMYWYRQDPGQGLRLIYYSQIVNDFQKGDIAEGYSVSREKKESFPLTVTSAQKNPTAFYLCASTGRLVYGYTFGSGTRLTVV.

The sample holds a few counts of this clone. The DNA of the CDR3 is TGTGCCAGCAGTGGGCTCCCCGGGGAGCTGTTTTTT. This sequence encodes CASSGLPGELFF. This rearrangement joins TRBV25-1 to TRBJ2-2; D is uncertain. The CDR3 covers 12 residues. In germline, CDR1 is MGHDK, CDR2 SYGVNS. Trimming took 4 bases from V and 6 from J, leaving 6 bases between them.

This chain joins TRBV5-6 and TRBJ1-1; D not resolved. V lost 3 bases, J lost 0 bases, and 6 bases lay in between. Germline assignment: CDR1 SGHDT and CDR2 YYEEEE. The CDR3 runs to 13 residues. As DNA, the CDR3 is TGTGCCAGCAGCTCGACAATGAACACTGAAGCTTTCTTT. Translation: CASSSTMNTEAFF.

The chain employs TRBV7-9 and TRBJ1-2, with 7 bases matching TRBD1. There are 18 residues in the CDR3. Germline V gene lookup returns CDR1 SEHNR and CDR2 FQNEAQ (reference sequence). Trimming took 4 bases from V and 7 from J; bases not matched to a gene: 21. The CDR3: CASSSIAPLKTGPGGYTF. The CDR3 DNA follows: TGTGCCAGCAGCTCCATCGCTCCCCTCAAGACAGGGCCGGGTGGCTACACCTTC.

The chain couples TRBV28 to TRBJ2-5; no clear D gene. From germline, CDR1 is MDHEN and CDR2 SYDVKM. V lost 8 bases to trimming and J lost 5 bases, with 21 bases between them. The CDR3 extends over 15 amino acids. The chain's CDR3 is CASSQPSRPLETQYF. The CDR3 coding sequence is TGTGCCAGCTCTCAACCAAGCCGACCCCTGGAGACCCAGTACTTC.

This clone was seen a single time. This sample includes further DNA sequences coding for the same CDR3. The rearrangement uses TRBV5-1 and TRBJ2-7, with 7 bases aligning to TRBD1. With V trimmed by 4 bases and J by 1 base, 2 bases remained unmatched. Germline CDR1 SGHRS, CDR2 YFSETQ. This CDR3 region has 13 residues. CDR3 nucleotide sequence: TGCGCCAGCAGCCTACAGGGGTCCTACGAGCAGTACTTC. Amino acids: CASSLQGSYEQYF.

The V and J genes are TRBV6-8 and TRBJ1-5; 8 bases match TRBD1. The germline gives CDR1 MNHGY, CDR2 SAAAGT. The CDR3 is made up of 13 amino acids. The V gene end was trimmed by 8 bases and the J gene end by 2 bases; junction bases not matched to a gene: 2. The CDR3 loop reads CASEDRGNQPQHF. CDR3 DNA: TGTGCCAGCGAGGACAGGGGCAATCAGCCCCAGCATTTT.

The V and J genes are TRBV4-1 and TRBJ1-6, with a tentative D call TRBD1 (6 bases). Between the trimmed V and J ends, which lost 0 bases and 6 bases, there was a span of 15 bases. Germline CDR1 and CDR2: MGHRA and YSYEKL. The CDR3 is 17 amino acids. CDR3 sequence: CASSQDVPGGPNSPLHF. In DNA, the CDR3 is TGCGCCAGCAGCCAAGATGTTCCCGGGGGGCCTAATTCACCCCTCCACTTT.

This clone was seen only once. The CDR3 nucleotides read TGTGCCAGCAGCCCCCGGAGACAGGGAGCCCCTAACATAGCCTACGAGCAGTACTTC. Encoded protein: CASSPRRQGAPNIAYEQYF. The chain has TRBV11-2 and TRBJ2-7, with 7 bases matching TRBD1. The CDR3 loop spans 19 amino acids. Germline lookup yields CDR1 SGHAT and CDR2 FQNNGV. With 5 bases clipped from V and 2 bases from J, the junction kept 21 bases outside the gene matches.

CDR3 sequence reads: CASSSGLAGQNEFF. The DNA of the CDR3 is TGTGCCAGCAGCTCGGGACTAGCGGGCCAAAACGAGTTCTTC. J is TRBJ2-1 and V is TRBV11-1; 12 nucleotides align to TRBD2. This CDR3 has 14 amino acids. V dropped 4 bases and J dropped 14; count of bases not matched to a gene: 9. Per the germline V gene, CDR1 is SGHAT and CDR2 is FQDESV (reference sequence).

This clone was seen once. This sequence joins TRBV6-1 and TRBJ1-1; possibly TRBD1 for D (6 bases). Trimming took off 11 bases at V and 1 base at J, with 8 bases between the two ends. The CDR3 loop spans 11 amino acids. Germline V gene sequence: CDR1 MNHNS, CDR2 SASEGT. CDR3 nucleotides: TGTGCCGACAGGAGGAACACTGAAGCTTTCTTT. This gives the protein CADRRNTEAFF.

Of note for this clone: Different DNA sequences within this sample yield the same CDR3. The V and J genes are TRBV5-1 and TRBJ2-7; the D gene is possibly TRBD1 (5 bases). The germline gives CDR1 SGHRS, CDR2 YFSETQ. The ends were cut back, 0 bases at V and 3 bases at J, with 7 bases in the middle. This CDR3 region has 13 residues. CDR3 loop: CASSLEGFYEQYF. CDR3 nucleotide sequence: TGCGCCAGCAGCTTGGAGGGGTTCTACGAGCAGTACTTC. Full variable domain (remainder filled in from reference TRBV5-1 and TRBJ2-7): KAGVTQTPRYLIKTRGQQVTLSCSPISGHRSVSWYQQTPGQGLQFLFEYFSETQRNKGNFPGRFSGRQFSNSRSEMNVSTLELGDSALYLCASSLEGFYEQYFGPGTRLTVT.

Details on this clone: At the DNA level, this CDR3 is encoded by other sequences in the same sample as well. The V and J genes are TRBV28 and TRBJ2-1; 8 bases fit TRBD2. Germline values: CDR1 MDHEN, CDR2 SYDVKM. The CDR3 spans 16 residues. V lost 4 bases to trimming and J lost 0 bases; unmatched junction nucleotides: 5. The CDR3 loop reads CASSSRLAPSYNEQFF. As DNA, the CDR3 is TGTGCCAGCAGTTCCAGACTAGCGCCCTCCTACAATGAGCAGTTCTTC.

Note on this clone: Other DNA sequences in the sample encode the same CDR3. The chain is built from TRBV9 and TRBJ2-2; D not resolved. V was trimmed by 0 bases and J by 7 bases, leaving 4 bases between them. Germline lookup yields CDR1 SGDLS and CDR2 YYNGEE. This CDR3 has 12 amino acids. The CDR3: CASSVGVGELFF. CDR3 coding DNA: TGTGCCAGCAGCGTAGGGGTCGGGGAGCTGTTTTTT.